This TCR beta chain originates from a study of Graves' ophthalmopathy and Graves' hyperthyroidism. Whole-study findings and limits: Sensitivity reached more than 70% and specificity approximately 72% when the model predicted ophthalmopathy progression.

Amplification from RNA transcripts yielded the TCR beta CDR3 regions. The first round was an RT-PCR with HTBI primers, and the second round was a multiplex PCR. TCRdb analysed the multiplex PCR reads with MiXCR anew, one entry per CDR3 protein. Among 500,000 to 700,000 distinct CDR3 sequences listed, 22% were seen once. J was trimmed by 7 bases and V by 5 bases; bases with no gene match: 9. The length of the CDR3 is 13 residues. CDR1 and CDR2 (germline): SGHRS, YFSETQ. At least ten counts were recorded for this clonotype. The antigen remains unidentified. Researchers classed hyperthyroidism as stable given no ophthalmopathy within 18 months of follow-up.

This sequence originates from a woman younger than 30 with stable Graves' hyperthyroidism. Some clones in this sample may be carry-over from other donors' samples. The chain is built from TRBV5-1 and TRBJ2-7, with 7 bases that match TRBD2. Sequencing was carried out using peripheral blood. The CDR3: CASSSGGSGEQYF. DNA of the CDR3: TGCGCCAGCAGTTCCGGCGGGAGTGGGGAGCAGTACTTC.